The clone carrying this T cell receptor (beta chain) showed up many times. Its antigen is currently unknown. Newly diagnosed, the hyperthyroidism patients had under 2 months' duration and were aged 18 to 65. The source of the PBMCs was 8 to 10 ml of fresh peripheral blood. The CDR3 consists of 15 residues. Trimming took 0 bases from V and 6 from J, leaving 11 bases between them. Germline values: CDR1 LNHNV, CDR2 YYDKDF (reference sequence). The entry originates in a study of Graves' ophthalmopathy and Graves' hyperthyroidism. Study observations and caveats: Ophthalmopathy was separated from stable hyperthyroidism by a 13-signature model with around 88% sensitivity and approximately 79% specificity. Appearing in blood as well were most expanded thyroid clonotypes above 0.001 frequency.

TCR beta CDR3 regions were amplified from RNA transcripts. Second-round multiplex PCR followed a first-round RT-PCR using HTBI primers. TCRdb itself ran the multiplex PCR reads through MiXCR, one entry per CDR3 protein. Counted here are roughly 400,000 distinct CDR3 sequences, 17% occurring once; the ten biggest clones make up approximately 2.4%. Material for sequencing was peripheral blood. This chain joins TRBV15 and TRBJ2-2; unclear D gene. The origin of this receptor is an adult woman with stable Graves' hyperthyroidism. CDR3 loop: CATSRDPSYAGELFF. The CDR3 bases are TGTGCCACCAGCAGAGATCCCTCATACGCCGGGGAGCTGTTTTTT.